A selection of T cell receptor beta chains follows, all from one sample in a study of Ad26.COV2.S vaccination and SARS-CoV-2 variants. Only in-frame clones appear in the TCRdb table, and some are missing; sequencing was by immunoSEQ multiplex PCR. The sample lists around 450,000 clones; roughly 88% were seen once. This material consisted of peripheral blood, taken in a trial of Ad26.COV2.S vaccine versus placebo. The receptors originated from a person between 18 and 65 years old who received the Ad26.COV2.S COVID-19 vaccine or a placebo. CDR3s include the opening cysteine and the closing phenylalanine or tryptophan. Fields, in order: clone size, V gene, D gene, J gene, CDR3 protein, CDR3 DNA. A D gene is named only where the DNA matches it firmly. Some rows have no size entry. The others give once, few or many, or a class for an expanded clone.

NA	TRBV7-8	TRBD2	TRBJ2-1	CASSFASGGSSGQFF	TGTGCCAGCAGCTTCGCTAGCGGGGGGAGTAGTGGGCAGTTCTTC
NA	TRBV4-1	NA	TRBJ1-5	CASSFSPGNQPQHF	TGCGCCAGCAGCTTTTCTCCGGGCAATCAGCCCCAGCATTTT
NA	TRBV27	TRBD1	TRBJ1-6	CATWDRGHSPLHF	TGTGCCACCTGGGACAGGGGTCACTCACCCCTCCACTTT
once	TRBV5-5	TRBD2	TRBJ2-5	CASSLAILATQETQYF	TGTGCCAGCAGCTTGGCCATACTAGCGACCCAAGAGACCCAGTACTTC
NA	TRBV28	NA	TRBJ1-5	CASSFTRSQPQHF	TGTGCCAGCAGTTTCACGCGGTCTCAGCCCCAGCATTTT
NA	TRBV30	NA	TRBJ2-5	CAWSVRGSETQYF	TGTGCCTGGAGTGTACGGGGCTCAGAGACCCAGTACTTC
NA	TRBV24-1	TRBD1	TRBJ2-7	CATNRDRGPYEQYF	TGTGCCACCAACCGGGACAGGGGTCCCTACGAGCAGTACTTC
NA	TRBV9	TRBD1	TRBJ2-7	CASSVTGGVDREQYF	TGTGCCAGCAGCGTCACAGGGGGTGTTGACAGGGAGCAGTACTTC
NA	TRBV28	NA	TRBJ1-1	CASSLRAGKDTEAFF	TGTGCCAGCAGTTTACGGGCAGGGAAGGACACTGAAGCTTTCTTT
NA	TRBV7-9	NA	TRBJ2-3	CASSLGGLGGDDTQYF	TGTGCCAGCAGCTTAGGAGGGTTAGGGGGAGATGATACGCAGTATTTT
NA	TRBV21-1	NA	TRBJ1-1	CASSKTAPGGLTNTEAFF	TGTGCCAGCAGCAAGACTGCGCCAGGGGGCCTAACGAACACTGAAGCTTTCTTT
NA	TRBV5-1	NA	TRBJ2-7	CASSPLGGELGYEQYF	TGCGCCAGCAGCCCGCTAGGAGGGGAGTTAGGCTACGAGCAGTACTTC
NA	TRBV6-2/TRBV6-3	TRBD1	TRBJ1-5	CASSRAGQGYSNQPQHF	TGTGCCAGCAGTCGCGCGGGACAGGGGTATAGCAATCAGCCCCAGCATTTT
NA	TRBV11-2	NA	TRBJ2-6	CASSLGGSGANVLTF	TGTGCCAGCAGCTTAGGGGGCTCTGGGGCCAACGTCCTGACTTTC
NA	TRBV4-3	TRBD2	TRBJ2-7	CASSHSSGGSYEQYF	TGCGCCAGCAGCCACTCTAGCGGGGGCTCCTACGAGCAGTACTTC
NA	TRBV5-1	TRBD2	TRBJ2-7	CASSWTPITSGYEQYF	TGCGCCAGCAGCTGGACCCCAATTACTAGCGGTTACGAGCAGTACTTC
NA	TRBV6-6	NA	TRBJ2-7	CASSPGLGYEQYF	TGTGCCAGCAGTCCGGGGTTGGGTTACGAGCAGTACTTC
NA	TRBV3-1/TRBV3-2	NA	TRBJ2-6	CASSQLGETNLRGANVLTF	TGTGCCAGCAGCCAATTGGGCGAGACGAATTTGCGGGGGGCCAACGTCCTGACTTTC
few	TRBV5-1	NA	TRBJ2-2	CASSLRITANTGELFF	TGCGCCAGCAGCTTGCGGATAACCGCGAACACCGGGGAGCTGTTTTTT
NA	TRBV6-7	TRBD2	TRBJ2-2	CDTTGGTGELFF	TGTGACACAACGGGAGGGACCGGGGAGCTGTTTTTT
NA	TRBV24-1	TRBD1	TRBJ1-4	CATSPGTGREKLFF	TGTGCCACCAGTCCCGGGACAGGAAGGGAAAAACTGTTTTTT
once	TRBV28	NA	TRBJ1-5	CASSLLGSSNQPQHF	TGTGCCAGCAGTTTATTGGGAAGCAGCAATCAGCCCCAGCATTTT
NA	TRBV7-8	TRBD1	TRBJ2-1	CASSLLGQGAYNEQFF	TGTGCCAGCAGCTTATTGGGACAGGGGGCTTACAATGAGCAGTTCTTC
NA	TRBV7-3	TRBD1	TRBJ2-1	CASSYRGSPYNEQFF	TGTGCCAGCAGCTACAGGGGGTCCCCCTACAATGAGCAGTTCTTC
NA	TRBV3-1/TRBV3-2	TRBD2	TRBJ2-2	CASSPRLGKRGNTGELFF	TGTGCCAGCAGCCCCCGTTTGGGAAAGCGGGGGAACACCGGGGAGCTGTTTTTT
NA	TRBV6-5	NA	TRBJ1-2	CASRVGQMFNYGYTF	TGTGCCAGCAGAGTAGGACAGATGTTTAACTATGGCTACACCTTC
NA	TRBV27	TRBD1	TRBJ1-1	CASSLNTGQGEAFF	TGTGCCAGCAGTTTAAACACGGGACAGGGGGAAGCTTTCTTT
NA	TRBV18	NA	TRBJ1-2	CASSPARTEIYTF	TGTGCCAGCTCACCCGCTCGGACCGAAATCTACACCTTC
NA	TRBV19	TRBD1	TRBJ1-2	CASHSGPGGYLGYTF	TGTGCCAGTCACAGTGGTCCAGGGGGATATCTTGGCTACACCTTC
NA	TRBV6-5	NA	TRBJ2-3	CASSYSVPGEDTQYF	TGTGCCAGCAGTTACTCGGTGCCTGGGGAAGATACGCAGTATTTT
NA	TRBV4-1	TRBD1	TRBJ1-5	CASSLGGQPQHF	TGCGCCAGCAGCCTAGGGGGCCAGCCCCAGCATTTT
NA	TRBV7-9	TRBD1	TRBJ2-7	CASSHLQGYTYEQYF	TGTGCCAGCAGCCACTTACAGGGGTATACCTACGAGCAGTACTTC
NA	TRBV6-5	TRBD1	TRBJ2-5	CASSRDREETQYF	TGTGCCAGCAGTCGGGACAGGGAAGAGACCCAGTACTTC
NA	TRBV5-5	NA	TRBJ2-3	CASSLGSNDRSDTQYF	TGTGCCAGCAGCTTGGGGTCCAACGATAGATCAGATACGCAGTATTTT
few	TRBV27	NA	TRBJ2-2	CASSSTENTGELFF	TGTGCCAGCAGTTCTACAGAGAACACCGGGGAGCTGTTTTTT
NA	TRBV4-1	NA	TRBJ2-5	CASSPQGGRDQETQYF	TGCGCCAGCAGCCCACAAGGGGGACGGGACCAAGAGACCCAGTACTTC
once	TRBV6-2/TRBV6-3	NA	TRBJ1-1	CASSPGVPEAFF	TGTGCCAGCAGTCCAGGGGTCCCTGAAGCTTTCTTT
NA	TRBV29-1	TRBD1	TRBJ1-5	CSVGTGSPNQPQHF	TGCAGCGTGGGGACAGGGTCCCCCAATCAGCCCCAGCATTTT